The 19 T cell receptor beta chains below all came from one sample that was sequenced in a study of neurological immune-mediated disorders (dated by TCRdb to between 2019 and 2020). The library was built by means of 5' RACE. These reads were obtained on an Illumina HiSeq 2500. Using fastp trimming at Q25 and MiXCR clonotype assembly, TCRdb reanalyzed the public sequencing data and kept in-frame beta chains. For every CDR3 protein sequence, its rows merge into one entry that carries the most common genes and DNA. Within this sample are tens of thousands of distinct CDR3 sequences, with around an eighth of them counted one time only. The biggest ten clones account for 25% to 30% of the sample. The source material was PBMCs. These receptors came from a woman in her 50s with HTLV-1-associated myelopathy (HAM/TSP).

In its sample, this clonotype was seen many times. This sequence joins TRBV7-6 and TRBJ1-1; 11 bases align to TRBD1. The germline V gene encodes CDR1 SGHVS and CDR2 FNYEAQ. V trimming: 5 bases; J trimming: 1 base; junction bases outside the gene matches: 6. The length of the CDR3 is 16 residues. CDR3 DNA sequence: TGTGCCAGCAGCGAAAGGACAGGGGGCTGGAACACTGAAGCTTTCTTT. It encodes CASSERTGGWNTEAFF. The entire variable domain, with the rest obtained from reference TRBV7-6 and TRBJ1-1, is as follows: GAGVSQSPRYKVTKRGQDVALRCDPISGHVSLYWYRQALGQGPEFLTYFNYEAQQDKSGLPNDRFSAERPEGSISTLTIQRTEQRDSAMYRCASSERTGGWNTEAFFGQGTRLTVV.

This clonotype was counted many times. The chain joins TRBV20-1 to TRBJ1-5, with 8 bases lining up with TRBD1. This CDR3 spans 14 amino acids. CDR1 DFQATT and CDR2 SNEGSKA come from the germline V gene (reference sequence). J gave up 3 bases and V 1 base, and 2 bases lay outside the gene matches. CDR3 protein: CSARGDRSNQPQHF. CDR3 in DNA: TGCAGTGCTAGAGGGGACAGGTCCAATCAGCCCCAGCATTTT.

This clonotype was observed at least ten times. The chain employs TRBV5-1 and TRBJ2-1; unclear D gene. The germline V gene encodes CDR1 SGHRS and CDR2 YFSETQ. This CDR3 region has 13 residues. Between the trimmed V and J ends, which lost 4 bases and 6 bases, there was a span of 11 bases. Here the CDR3 reads CASSHPQGNEQFF. Written as DNA, the CDR3 is TGCGCCAGCAGCCACCCCCAAGGCAATGAGCAGTTCTTC.

This clonotype was seen many times. The V call is TRBV27, the J call TRBJ1-5; possibly TRBD1 for D (5 bases). The V gene lost 2 bases and the J gene lost 0 bases, with 11 bases spanning the gap. This CDR3 is built from 16 residues. Germline loops: CDR1 MNHEY, CDR2 SMNVEV (reference sequence). CDR3 nucleotides: TGTGCCAGCAGTTTAAGAGGGGATTATAGCAATCAGCCCCAGCATTTT. This gives the protein CASSLRGDYSNQPQHF.

A few counts support this clonotype. The chain recombines TRBV5-1 with TRBJ1-5, with D perhaps matching TRBD1 (5 bases). The ends were cut back, 2 bases at V and 4 bases at J, with 13 bases in the middle. The CDR3 is made up of 15 amino acids. The germline gives CDR1 SGHRS, CDR2 YFSETQ. The CDR3 reads CASSLDARENQPQHF. CDR3 sequence (DNA): TGCGCCAGCAGCTTAGACGCCAGGGAGAATCAGCCCCAGCATTTT. Full variable domain (outside the CDR3, taken from reference TRBV5-1 and TRBJ1-5): KAGVTQTPRYLIKTRGQQVTLSCSPISGHRSVSWYQQTPGQGLQFLFEYFSETQRNKGNFPGRFSGRQFSNSRSEMNVSTLELGDSALYLCASSLDARENQPQHFGDGTRLSIL.

This clonotype appeared many times. This chain joins TRBV4-3 and TRBJ1-5; D is uncertain. The germline V gene encodes CDR1 LGHNA and CDR2 YSLEER. V was pared by 1 base and J by 7 bases, with 14 bases between. The CDR3 extends over 15 amino acids. The CDR3 region has the DNA TGCGCCAGCAGCCAAGCCCTTGTCGACTCCCAGCCCCAGCATTTT. Protein sequence: CASSQALVDSQPQHF.

This clonotype was seen ten or more times. The chain is built from TRBV20-1 and TRBJ1-1; D unresolved. The V gene lost 1 base and the J gene lost 1 base, with 4 bases spanning the gap. The CDR3 extends over 12 amino acids. Germline CDR1 and CDR2: DFQATT and SNEGSKA (reference sequence). The chain's CDR3 is CSARVRNTEAFF. The CDR3 DNA reads as TGCAGTGCTAGAGTGCGGAACACTGAAGCTTTCTTT.

At least ten counts were recorded for this clonotype. The chain couples TRBV7-3 to TRBJ1-2; D is perhaps TRBD1 (5 bases). The V end was cut by 5 bases, the J end by 6 bases, with 13 bases between. CDR3 size: 13 residues. The germline gives CDR1 SGHTA, CDR2 FQGTGA. CDR3 sequence (DNA): TGTGCCAGCAGCGACACAAGGGGACATGGCTACACCTTC. Translating gives CASSDTRGHGYTF.

This clonotype has ten or more counts. This chain connects TRBV5-5 to TRBJ2-1; D gene unclear. V was shortened by 0 bases and J by 8 bases, with 3 bases between the two germline ends. In germline, CDR1 is SGHKS, CDR2 YYEKEE (reference sequence). The CDR3 has 11 amino acids. CDR3 DNA: TGTGCCAGCAGCTTGGAGCATGAGCAGTTCTTC. This sequence encodes CASSLEHEQFF.

This clonotype has a count of ten or more. The chain joins TRBV6-6 to TRBJ2-2; the D gene is possibly TRBD2 (6 bases). Trimming cost V 8 bases and J 2 bases, with 9 bases left between them. In germline, CDR1 is MNHNY, CDR2 SVGAGI (reference sequence). The CDR3 extends over 13 amino acids. The CDR3 coding sequence is TGTGCCAGCCGGGAGATAAACACCGGGGAGCTGTTTTTT. Its protein product is CASREINTGELFF.

This clonotype was observed at least ten times. This sequence joins TRBV20-1 and TRBJ2-3; a possible D gene is TRBD2 (5 bases). Per the germline V gene, CDR1 is DFQATT and CDR2 is SNEGSKA (reference sequence). V was trimmed by 3 bases and J by 0 bases, leaving 13 bases between them. The CDR3 has 15 residues. The CDR3 DNA reads as TGCAGTGCTAGCCGGGCGGGTACTAGCACAGATACGCAGTATTTT. It specifies CSASRAGTSTDTQYF.

This clonotype appeared many times. The V gene is TRBV24-1, the J gene TRBJ2-3; weak D call: TRBD2 (5 bases). This CDR3 comprises 15 residues. The V end was cut by 3 bases, the J end by 1 base, with 10 bases between. From germline, CDR1 is KGHDR and CDR2 SFDVKD. The CDR3 DNA follows: TGTGCCACCAGTGATCGGGGTAGGGGCACAGATACGCAGTATTTT. Protein: CATSDRGRGTDTQYF.

This clonotype occurred many times. The chain is built from TRBV27 and TRBJ2-2; D remains ambiguous. This CDR3 has 16 amino acids. Between the trimmed V and J ends, which lost 5 bases and 5 bases, there was a span of 18 bases. From germline, CDR1 is MNHEY and CDR2 SMNVEV (reference sequence). The DNA for the CDR3 is TGTGCCAGCAGTCCCCCCGAAGGTAGTTTTACCGGGGAGCTGTTTTTT. Protein product: CASSPPEGSFTGELFF.

The CDR3 nucleotides read TGCGCCAGCAGCTTGAAGTGGCGGGGGCCGAACACCGGGGAGCTGTTTTTT. Its protein product is CASSLKWRGPNTGELFF. This rearrangement joins TRBV5-1 to TRBJ2-2, with D maybe TRBD2 (7 bases). Germline assignment: CDR1 SGHRS and CDR2 YFSETQ. The CDR3 has 17 amino acids. V was clipped by 1 base and J by 0 bases, with 13 bases between them.

This clonotype was seen repeatedly, ten times or more. This chain links TRBV7-8 with TRBJ2-5, with TRBD1 as a possible D gene (6 bases). Germline CDR1 is SGHVS and CDR2 is FQNEAQ. With 4 bases removed from V and 5 bases from J, the gap between germline ends came to 14 bases. The CDR3 is 14 residues long. The CDR3 loop is CASSWAGVAETQYF. CDR3 sequence (DNA): TGTGCCAGCAGCTGGGCAGGGGTCGCGGAGACCCAGTACTTC. The full variable domain, its missing parts supplied by reference TRBV7-8 and TRBJ2-5, is GAGVSQSPRYKVAKRGQDVALRCDPISGHVSLFWYQQALGQGPEFLTYFQNEAQLDKSGLPSDRFFAERPEGSVSTLKIQRTQQEDSAVYLCASSWAGVAETQYFGPGTRLLVL.

This clonotype appeared many times. The chain links TRBV20-1 to TRBJ1-2; tentatively, D is TRBD1 (6 bases). The CDR3 runs 17 residues. Trimming removed 8 bases from V and 3 bases from J, with 28 bases in between. Germline CDR1 and CDR2: DFQATT and SNEGSKA (reference sequence). CDR3 nucleotide sequence: TGCAGTTCTCCTGGTGGGGGGGGCAGCCCCCCCTACTATGGCTACACCTTC. It specifies CSSPGGGGSPPYYGYTF.

This clonotype was seen many times. The rearrangement uses TRBV15 and TRBJ1-2, with D tentatively TRBD1 (5 bases). Germline CDR1 and CDR2: LNHNV and YYDKDF (reference sequence). The V end lost 0 bases, the J end lost 8 bases, and 16 bases lay between the germline ends. The CDR3 covers 15 residues. CDR3 amino acids: CATSRENSLGGGYTF. The CDR3 DNA reads TGTGCCACCAGCAGAGAGAACAGCCTCGGGGGAGGCTACACCTTC.

This clonotype has at least ten counts. V usage is TRBV9 and J usage is TRBJ2-2, with D tentatively TRBD1 (6 bases). Trimming took off 0 bases at V and 6 bases at J, with 9 bases between the two ends. CDR3 length: 14 residues. CDR1 is SGDLS and CDR2 is YYNGEE in the germline V gene. CDR3 in amino acids: CASSVGGRPGELFF. CDR3 sequence (DNA): TGTGCCAGCAGCGTAGGGGGGCGGCCCGGGGAGCTGTTTTTT.

The table lists this clonotype with many counts. The rearrangement uses TRBV12-3 or TRBV12-4 and TRBJ2-3; D remains unclear. V shed 6 bases and J shed 4 bases, with 8 bases lying between them. CDR3 size: 12 residues. The CDR3 sequence is CASSPAPDTQYF. The CDR3 DNA follows: TGTGCCAGCAGCCCAGCCCCAGATACGCAGTATTTT.